These 13 T cell receptor beta chains were sequenced from one sample in a study of T-cell memory formation after mild COVID-19. TCRdb recomputed calls from the 5' RACE reads with MiXCR, one row per CDR3 protein. The profile shows hundreds of thousands of distinct CDR3 sequences, around 15% of them singletons. The source material was PBMCs or a T cell subset sorted from them (not recorded which). The source is a man younger than 30 who had mild COVID-19 (a few samples of this study predate the infection). Cell type and time point are not known.

The CDR3 DNA reads TGTGCCAGCAGTCTTCCACTGAAACGGCCCCAAGAGACCCAGTACTTC. Its translation is CASSLPLKRPQETQYF. The J gene is TRBJ2-5, the V gene TRBV28; D ambiguous. Germline V gives CDR1 MDHEN, CDR2 SYDVKM. V dropped 5 bases and J dropped 1 base, with 17 bases sitting between them. The CDR3 is made up of 16 amino acids.

The gene calls are TRBV2 and TRBJ2-3; 7 bases match TRBD2. The CDR3 runs 16 residues. J was trimmed by 0 bases and V by 8 bases; bases with no gene match: 11. CDR1 and CDR2 from the germline V gene are SNHLY and FYNNEI. The DNA for the CDR3 is TGTGCCAGCCTCCTGAGCCTAGCGGCTAGCACAGATACGCAGTATTTT. Protein: CASLLSLAASTDTQYF.

This clonotype was detected only once. This chain links TRBV24-1 with TRBJ2-3; TRBD1 matches 7 bases. Germline V gene data show CDR1 as KGHDR and CDR2 as SFDVKD. CDR3 length: 15 residues. With V trimmed by 4 bases and J by 2 bases, 5 bases remained unmatched. CDR3 loop: CATSDGDSPTDTQYF. In nucleotides, the CDR3 is TGTGCCACCAGTGACGGGGACAGCCCCACAGATACGCAGTATTTT.

This clonotype was seen only a few times. V usage is TRBV6-2 or TRBV6-3 and J usage is TRBJ2-3; no clear D. The CDR3 is 17 residues long. CDR1 and CDR2 from the germline V gene are MNHEY and SVGEGT. Trimming pared 2 bases from V and 2 bases from J, leaving 17 bases between. For the CDR3, the DNA is TGTGCCAGCAGTTACAACGGACCCAATACAAACACAGATACGCAGTATTTT. Protein: CASSYNGPNTNTDTQYF.

This clonotype has a handful of counts. The chain links TRBV20-1 to TRBJ2-7; either TRBD1 or TRBD2 may fit D (5 bases each). The CDR3 length is 12 residues. Germline V gene sequence: CDR1 DFQATT, CDR2 SNEGSKA (reference sequence). V was shortened by 3 bases and J by 4 bases, with 10 bases between the two germline ends. DNA of the CDR3: TGCAGTGCTAGGGGGACGGAATACGAGCAGTACGTC. Protein: CSARGTEYEQYV.

This clonotype was detected only a few times. The V call is TRBV7-2, the J call TRBJ2-5; 9 positions agree with TRBD2. CDR3 length: 16 residues. CDR1 is SGHTA, CDR2 FQGNSA, per germline. V gave up 5 bases and J gave up 6 bases; unmatched junction bases: 13. The DNA of the CDR3 is TGTGCCAGCAGCCCACTCCTAGCGGGGTCCTTGAAGACCCAGTACTTC. The encoded protein is CASSPLLAGSLKTQYF. The entire variable domain, with the rest obtained from reference TRBV7-2 and TRBJ2-5, is as follows: GAGVSQSPSNKVTEKGKDVELRCDPISGHTALYWYRQSLGQGLEFLIYFQGNSAPDKSGLPSDRFSAERTGGSVSTLTIQRTQQEDSAVYLCASSPLLAGSLKTQYFGPGTRLLVL.

The genes are TRBV6-2 or TRBV6-3 and TRBJ2-1; 7 positions match TRBD2. Germline lookup yields CDR1 MNHEY and CDR2 SVGEGT. There are 15 residues in the CDR3. V trimming: 8 bases; J trimming: 3 bases; junction bases outside the gene matches: 10. The CDR3 loop reads CASARSGGGYNEQFF. The DNA for the CDR3 is TGTGCCAGCGCTCGAAGTGGCGGGGGCTACAATGAGCAGTTCTTC.

This clonotype was found many times. The J gene is TRBJ1-2, the V gene TRBV2, with 7 bases matching TRBD1. The V and J ends lost 6 bases and 4 bases, in that order; junction bases with no gene match: 8. CDR1 and CDR2 from the germline V gene are SNHLY and FYNNEI. The CDR3 totals 14 residues. As DNA, the CDR3 is TGTGCCAGCAGGCCCGGACAGGTGGGCTATGGCTACACCTTC. It translates to CASRPGQVGYGYTF.

This clonotype was recorded many times. The CDR3 region is CASSLGRLAEQFF. The CDR3 DNA reads TGTGCCAGCAGCTTAGGTAGGTTGGCTGAGCAGTTCTTC. The chain couples TRBV7-2 to TRBJ2-1; D unresolved. This CDR3 has 13 amino acids. V lost 1 base, J lost 9 bases, and 10 bases lay in between. CDR1 is SGHTA, CDR2 FQGNSA, per germline.

In this sample, this clonotype turned up many times. The chain combines TRBV5-1 with TRBJ2-3, with TRBD2 matching over 13 bases. The CDR3 consists of 14 residues. With 7 bases clipped from V and 6 bases from J, the junction kept 5 bases outside the gene matches. The germline gives CDR1 SGHRS, CDR2 YFSETQ. CDR3 DNA sequence: TGCGCCAGCCGACTAGCGGGGGGAAGCGATACGCAGTATTTT. It yields the protein CASRLAGGSDTQYF.

The rearrangement joins TRBV7-2 to TRBJ2-1, with TRBD1 matching 9 bases. J was trimmed by 8 bases and V by 1 base; bases with no gene match: 6. This CDR3 has 15 residues. The V gene's germline CDR1 is SGHTA and CDR2 FQGNSA. The CDR3 DNA reads TGTGCCAGCAGCTTAGGGTTAACAGGGGGCCATGAGCAGTTCTTC. Residues: CASSLGLTGGHEQFF.

This clonotype was picked up many times. V is TRBV2 and J is TRBJ2-7, with D tentatively TRBD1 (5 bases). The CDR3 is 14 residues long. Germline loops: CDR1 SNHLY, CDR2 FYNNEI. Trimming stripped 2 bases from V and 6 bases from J, with 14 bases between. CDR3 in amino acids: CASSELTAGGEQYF. DNA for the CDR3: TGTGCCAGCAGTGAACTGACAGCCGGCGGCGAGCAGTACTTC.

The chain combines TRBV27 with TRBJ2-7; D may be TRBD1 or TRBD2 (5 bases each). Germline loops: CDR1 MNHEY, CDR2 SMNVEV (reference sequence). V was pared by 5 bases and J by 2 bases, with 13 bases between. The CDR3 length is 14 residues. This CDR3 is CASSRGRLTYEQYF. The CDR3 nucleotides are TGTGCCAGCAGTCGGGGACGTCTAACCTACGAGCAGTACTTC.